This TCR beta chain was obtained from a study of response to subunit inactivated influenza vaccine. TCRdb re-called the RT-PCR reads through MiXCR, storing one row per CDR3 protein. The data hold hundreds of thousands of distinct CDR3 sequences, with less than 30% observed a single time. Germline V CDR1 and CDR2: SGHRS, YFSETQ. There are 12 residues in the CDR3. Trimming removed 4 bases at V and 9 bases at J, with 11 bases between. This clonotype was observed a handful of times. Its antigen remains unknown. Study-level points and caveats: Authors proposed each seasonal influenza vaccination draws in few new T cells.

This chain joins TRBV5-1 and TRBJ2-1; D is undetermined. This TCR derives from a man aged 50 or older who received an inactivated influenza vaccine. Here the sequenced sample was CD4+ T cells sorted from PBMCs, taken more than 4 days after vaccination. CDR3 protein: CASSPDHLEQFF. In DNA, the CDR3 is TGCGCCAGCAGCCCCGATCACCTTGAGCAGTTCTTC.